One sample yielded the 28 T cell receptor beta chains listed below, sequenced in a study of cytomegalovirus exposure and HLA in healthy donors. Amplification used 60 Vbeta primers and 13 Jbeta primers. Libraries were prepared by immunoSEQ multiplex PCR; TCRdb keeps only in-frame clonotypes and omits some of them. The repertoire consists of roughly 98,000 clones, with 75% to 85% occurring once and the leading ten covering around 9.9%. The material sequenced was PBMCs. The receptors stem from a man between 18 and 35 years old in good health and CMV-seropositive.

The genes are TRBV14 and TRBJ1-1; D possibly corresponds to TRBD1 (5 bases). Germline V lookup: CDR1 SGHDN, CDR2 FVKESK. The CDR3 is made up of 14 amino acids. The germline V and J ends were trimmed by 4 bases and 4 bases, with 13 bases remaining between them. CDR3 in amino acids: CASSPGQMVTEAFF. The DNA of the CDR3 is TGTGCCAGCAGCCCAGGGCAGATGGTCACTGAAGCTTTCTTT. The full variable domain, rest sourced from reference TRBV14 and TRBJ1-1, is EAGVTQFPSHSVIEKGQTVTLRCDPISGHDNLYWYRRVMGKEIKFLLHFVKESKQDESGMPNNRFLAERTGGTYSTLKVQPAELEDSGVYFCASSPGQMVTEAFFGQGTRLTVV.

This chain uses TRBV27 with TRBJ2-7; D is unresolved. The CDR3 sequence is 13 residues long. Trimming pared 0 bases from V and 5 bases from J, leaving 8 bases between. Germline values: CDR1 MNHEY, CDR2 SMNVEV (reference sequence). The CDR3 DNA reads TGTGCCAGCAGTTTATCCGGGTCCCACGAGCAGTACTTC. Translating gives CASSLSGSHEQYF.

This clone came up a few times. This chain uses TRBV28 with TRBJ2-1; D gene ambiguous. The V and J ends lost 3 bases and 3 bases respectively, with 3 bases between them. Germline CDR1 is MDHEN and CDR2 is SYDVKM. CDR3 length: 12 residues. CDR3 residues: CASSFLYNEQFF. CDR3 in DNA: TGTGCCAGCAGTTTCCTCTACAATGAGCAGTTCTTC.

The V gene is TRBV19, the J gene TRBJ2-3; tentative D call: TRBD1 (6 bases). The CDR3 loop spans 17 amino acids. Germline assignment: CDR1 LNHDA and CDR2 SQIVND (reference sequence). V was pared by 5 bases and J by 1 base, with 19 bases between. The CDR3 DNA reads TGTGCCAGTAGTCCCTTGTCACTCAGGGGTGGCACAGATACGCAGTATTTT. Translating it yields CASSPLSLRGGTDTQYF.

This clone was recorded once. This chain connects TRBV7-9 to TRBJ1-2; D is ambiguous. V was cut by 1 base and J by 8 bases, with 14 bases left in between. Per germline, CDR1 SEHNR and CDR2 FQNEAQ (reference sequence). CDR3 length: 14 residues. The CDR3 here is CASSLVVSASGYTF. CDR3 DNA sequence: TGTGCCAGCAGCTTAGTCGTCAGTGCATCCGGCTACACCTTC.

The chain has TRBV27 and TRBJ2-7, with D hard to call. The ends were cut back, 4 bases at V and 0 bases at J, with 10 bases in the middle. Per the germline V gene, CDR1 is MNHEY and CDR2 is SMNVEV (reference sequence). CDR3 length equals 14 residues. CDR3 DNA: TGTGCCAGCAGTTCCCCGTCGAGCTCCTACGAGCAGTACTTC. Its translation: CASSSPSSSYEQYF.

V is TRBV30 and J is TRBJ2-2, with TRBD1 identical over 9 bases. With V trimmed by 0 bases and J by 5 bases, 7 bases remained unmatched. The germline gives CDR1 GTSNPN, CDR2 SVGIG (reference sequence). CDR3 size: 16 residues. CDR3 sequence: CAWSVQTGGRTGELFF. CDR3 bases: TGTGCCTGGAGTGTACAGACAGGGGGGCGAACCGGGGAGCTGTTTTTT.

This chain connects TRBV9 to TRBJ1-5; D is unclear. CDR1 SGDLS and CDR2 YYNGEE come from the germline V gene. Trimming removed 2 bases from V and 9 bases from J, with 15 bases in between. The CDR3 has 14 amino acids. The CDR3 loop reads CASSVGTRTGPQHF. The CDR3 nucleotides read TGTGCCAGCAGCGTTGGCACACGAACGGGGCCCCAGCATTTT.

This clone was seen a few times. V usage is TRBV19 and J usage is TRBJ1-5, with D maybe TRBD1 (5 bases). V was shortened by 1 base and J by 3 bases, with 10 bases between the two germline ends. Germline V gene data show CDR1 as LNHDA and CDR2 as SQIVND (reference sequence). The CDR3 consists of 15 residues. As DNA, the CDR3 is TGTGCCAGTAGTATAGGGGGCCAATACAATCAGCCCCAGCATTTT. This translates into CASSIGGQYNQPQHF.

This chain links TRBV5-5 with TRBJ2-1; the D gene is possibly TRBD2 (5 bases). Germline values: CDR1 SGHKS, CDR2 YYEKEE (reference sequence). The V end lost 4 bases, the J end lost 4 bases, and 15 bases lay between the germline ends. The CDR3 has 15 amino acids. The CDR3 reads CASSPSAEGYNEQFF. The CDR3 coding sequence is TGTGCCAGCAGCCCTAGTGCCGAGGGTTACAATGAGCAGTTCTTC.

This clone was seen a handful of times. This CDR3 reads CASMAGGANTEAFF. The CDR3 nucleotides read TGTGCCAGCATGGCGGGGGGCGCGAACACTGAAGCTTTCTTT. The V gene is TRBV28, the J gene TRBJ1-1; a weak D match, TRBD1 (6 bases). CDR3 length equals 14 residues. Germline CDR1 reads MDHEN; CDR2 reads SYDVKM. V shed 7 bases and J shed 1 base, with 13 bases lying between them.

The V gene is TRBV9, the J gene TRBJ2-5; D perhaps matches TRBD1 (6 bases). Germline V gene data show CDR1 as SGDLS and CDR2 as YYNGEE. The CDR3 consists of 14 residues. Trimming removed 2 bases at V and 5 bases at J, with 13 bases between. The CDR3 here is CASSVQGRGETQYF. In DNA, the CDR3 is TGTGCCAGCAGCGTGCAGGGGCGCGGGGAGACCCAGTACTTC.

The chain's CDR3 is CASSQVGGSYNEQFF. CDR3 sequence (DNA): TGCGCCAGCAGCCAAGTCGGCGGCTCCTACAATGAGCAGTTCTTC. V is TRBV4-1 and J is TRBJ2-1; D call uncertain. The CDR3 consists of 15 residues. CDR1 and CDR2 (germline): MGHRA, YSYEKL. Trimming pared 1 base from V and 0 bases from J, leaving 7 bases between.

This clone appeared once. This chain links TRBV27 with TRBJ2-1; tentatively, D is TRBD2 (5 bases). Between the trimmed V and J ends, which lost 3 bases and 9 bases, there was a span of 12 bases. Germline values: CDR1 MNHEY, CDR2 SMNVEV (reference sequence). There are 13 residues in the CDR3. The CDR3 bases are TGTGCCAGCAGTTTTGGTGCCAGCGGTGAGCAGTTCTTC. It yields the protein CASSFGASGEQFF.

The rearrangement uses TRBV6-1 and TRBJ2-1; TRBD2 agrees at 10 bases. The CDR3 is made up of 16 amino acids. Trimming at V came to 2 bases and at J to 12 bases, leaving 13 bases not matched to a gene. Per germline, CDR1 MNHNS and CDR2 SASEGT. The CDR3 protein is CASSEKPERGGLGQFF. The CDR3 DNA reads as TGTGCCAGCAGTGAAAAACCGGAGCGGGGGGGCTTGGGGCAGTTCTTC.

The J gene is TRBJ1-5, the V gene TRBV10-3, with D maybe TRBD1 (5 bases). The CDR3 runs to 16 residues. V was cut by 1 base and J by 1 base, with 11 bases left in between. The germline V gene has CDR1 ENHRY and CDR2 SYGVKD. The CDR3 sequence: CAISEYGRVSNQPQHF. The CDR3 DNA is TGTGCCATCAGTGAGTATGGCAGGGTGAGCAATCAGCCCCAGCATTTT.

The chain carries TRBV15 and TRBJ2-5, with 10 bases identical to TRBD2. This CDR3 region has 16 residues. Germline trimming cut 3 bases from V and 2 bases from J; bases unmatched to any gene: 6. From germline, CDR1 is LNHNV and CDR2 YYDKDF (reference sequence). CDR3 nucleotides: TGTGCCACCAGCAGGAGCGGGGGGGCCGGGCAAGAGACCCAGTACTTC. Protein product: CATSRSGGAGQETQYF.

The V call is TRBV11-2, the J call TRBJ2-3; weak D call: TRBD2 (6 bases). Trimming took 6 bases from V and 4 from J, leaving 17 bases between them. There are 15 residues in the CDR3. CDR1 and CDR2 from the germline V gene are SGHAT and FQNNGV. The CDR3 DNA follows: TGTGCCAGCAGTCCTAGGGTGGGCGGGGCAGATACGCAGTATTTT. Translating gives CASSPRVGGADTQYF.

This chain connects TRBV7-9 to TRBJ1-5; D remains ambiguous. CDR1 is SEHNR, CDR2 FQNEAQ, per germline (reference sequence). V lost 3 bases to trimming and J lost 3 bases, with 9 bases between them. The CDR3 runs 14 residues. DNA of the CDR3: TGTGCCAGCAGCTTTTCGGACTCCAATCAGCCCCAGCATTTT. Translated: CASSFSDSNQPQHF.

This clone was seen only a few times. This chain joins TRBV14 and TRBJ2-7; TRBD2 aligns across 9 bases. J was trimmed by 3 bases and V by 0 bases; bases with no gene match: 6. The length of the CDR3 is 16 residues. Germline V gene sequence: CDR1 SGHDN, CDR2 FVKESK. CDR3: CASSQDMGLAIYEQYF. CDR3 coding DNA: TGTGCCAGCAGCCAAGATATGGGACTAGCCATCTACGAGCAGTACTTC.

This clone was counted only a few times. This chain links TRBV21-1 with TRBJ2-6; TRBD1, the table's D call, lacks a check against the DNA. TRBV21-1 is described as a pseudogene. CDR3 length: 19 residues. CDR3 in DNA: TGTGCCAGCAGCAAAGGGAAGGGACAGGGGGAAACGAGGGCCAACGTCCTGACTTTC. This encodes CASSKGKGQGETRANVLTF.

This rearrangement joins TRBV6-1 to TRBJ1-1; TRBD1 agrees at 10 bases. Trimming took 3 bases from V and 2 from J; bases not matched to a gene: 3. The CDR3 length is 15 residues. Germline CDR1 is MNHNS and CDR2 is SASEGT. The CDR3: CASSEETGGNTEAFF. DNA for the CDR3: TGTGCCAGCAGTGAGGAGACAGGGGGCAACACTGAAGCTTTCTTT.

J is TRBJ2-1 and V is TRBV14; TRBD1 aligns across 11 bases. V dropped 4 bases and J dropped 4; count of bases not matched to a gene: 12. CDR1 is SGHDN and CDR2 is FVKESK in the germline V gene. The CDR3 is made up of 18 amino acids. The CDR3 region is CASSLSSGTGGLYNEQFF. The CDR3 DNA sequence: TGTGCCAGCAGCCTTTCATCCGGGACAGGGGGGTTATACAATGAGCAGTTCTTC. The complete variable domain, with remaining parts taken from reference TRBV14 and TRBJ2-1, reads EAGVTQFPSHSVIEKGQTVTLRCDPISGHDNLYWYRRVMGKEIKFLLHFVKESKQDESGMPNNRFLAERTGGTYSTLKVQPAELEDSGVYFCASSLSSGTGGLYNEQFFGPGTRLTVL.

The chain carries TRBV15 and TRBJ1-4; D is uncertain. The CDR3 spans 12 residues. Trimming left V 5 bases short and J 12 bases short, with 13 bases between. Germline V gene data show CDR1 as LNHNV and CDR2 as YYDKDF (reference sequence). This CDR3 is CATSRGRGQLFF. The DNA of the CDR3 is TGTGCCACCAGCCGTGGGAGAGGGCAACTGTTTTTT.

The rearrangement links TRBV9 to TRBJ1-6; 7 positions match TRBD1. From germline, CDR1 is SGDLS and CDR2 YYNGEE. This CDR3 region has 14 residues. J lost 9 bases, V lost 3 bases, and 6 bases had no gene match. The DNA of the CDR3 is TGTGCCAGCAGCGCCGACAGGGTTAGTTCACCCCTCCACTTT. Translated, it gives CASSADRVSSPLHF.

The chain combines TRBV28 with TRBJ1-2, with 7 bases fitting TRBD1. Germline V gives CDR1 MDHEN, CDR2 SYDVKM. Unmatched junction bases numbered 5, after V lost 2 bases and J lost 2 bases. This CDR3 comprises 15 residues. CDR3 region: CASSLRDRVNYGYTF. The CDR3 DNA sequence: TGTGCCAGCAGTTTACGTGACAGGGTGAACTATGGCTACACCTTC.

The gene calls are TRBV19 and TRBJ2-3, with TRBD2 identical over 10 bases. After removal of 2 bases from V and 2 bases from J, the junction contained 4 bases not matched to a gene. The CDR3 length is 16 residues. The germline V gene has CDR1 LNHDA and CDR2 SQIVND (reference sequence). The CDR3 DNA follows: TGTGCCAGTAGTATAATAGCGGGGGGTGCCACAGATACGCAGTATTTT. Protein: CASSIIAGGATDTQYF.

This clone turned up a few times. V and J are TRBV5-1 and TRBJ2-3; 9 nucleotides agree with TRBD1. The CDR3 covers 16 residues. The V gene end was trimmed by 2 bases and the J gene end by 5 bases; junction bases not matched to a gene: 9. Per the germline V gene, CDR1 is SGHRS and CDR2 is YFSETQ. The CDR3 sequence is CASSLARDRVGDTQYF. CDR3 nucleotide sequence: TGCGCCAGCAGCTTAGCCCGGGACAGGGTAGGAGATACGCAGTATTTT.